This TCR beta chain originates from a study of CD8+ T cells in alopecia areata. Background on the study: For treated patients, severity scores reflected the percentage of scalp area affected.

Once RNA had been extracted, it was reverse transcribed into cDNA to act as the sequencing template. Here immunoSEQ multiplex PCR was the method, and the copy in TCRdb shows in-frame clones only, minus some. Of about 130,000 clones listed, roughly 50% were seen once; the top ten hold 15% to 20%. The V segment lost 4 bases and the J segment 2 bases; nucleotides outside the gene matches: 3. The CDR3 has 14 amino acids. From germline, CDR1 is SGDLS and CDR2 YYNGEE. In its sample, this clone was seen a few times. Treatment in this sample: oral pan-JAK inhibitor, 5-10 mg twice daily. Lesional scalp punch biopsies and peripheral blood were collected from alopecia areata patients.

J is TRBJ2-7 and V is TRBV9, with 10 nucleotides matching TRBD1. Specimen: CD8+ T cells sorted from blood, collected at week 4, from a patient treated with tofacitinib. The sequence derives from a human donor with alopecia areata. Here the CDR3 DNA reads TGTGCCAGCAGCTCCGGACAGGGGGCCTACGAGCAGTACTTC. Translated: CASSSGQGAYEQYF.